The rows below give T cell receptor beta chains drawn from one sample of a study of shared clonotypes between healthy human individuals. Sequencing was performed with immunoSEQ multiplex PCR; in TCRdb, only in-frame clones are kept and a portion is missing. The repertoire holds a few million clones, with around nine tenths as singletons. Sequences were obtained from naive CD4+ T cells sorted from blood. The receptors come from a man younger than 30 in good health. The CDR3 runs from the conserved cysteine through the conserved F or W. Fields, in order: J gene, V gene, clone size, D gene, CDR3 DNA, CDR3 protein. A D gene is named only where the DNA matches it firmly. For some rows the clone size is stated as once, few or many, or as a class when expanded; others skip it.

TRBJ2-2 | TRBV12-5 | . | TRBD2 | TGTGCTAGTGCCCCCGCCCGGGGGGGGAACACCGGGGAGCTGTTTTTT | CASAPARGGNTGELFF
TRBJ1-6 | TRBV4-3 | . | . | TGCGCCAGCAGCCAAGCTCCGGGACAAAGGGACTCACCCCTCCACTTT | CASSQAPGQRDSPLHF
TRBJ1-4 | TRBV4-1 | few | . | TGCGCCAGCAGCCAAGTGGGTGAAAAACTGTTTTTT | CASSQVGEKLFF
TRBJ2-1 | TRBV5-4 | . | TRBD2 | TGTGCCAGCAGCTTGACTAGCGGGACCTACAATGAGCAGTTCTTC | CASSLTSGTYNEQFF
TRBJ2-2 | TRBV10-3 | . | . | TGTGCCATCAGTTCCGGGAACGGATTCACCGGGGAGCTGTTTTTT | CAISSGNGFTGELFF
TRBJ2-5 | TRBV27 | . | . | TGTGCCAGCAGTTATCTACAAGGTGGCGAGACCCAGTACTTC | CASSYLQGGETQYF
TRBJ1-1 | TRBV6-5 | once | . | TGTGCCAGCAGTTCTGACAGAAGGGAATTCACTGAAGCTTTCTTT | CASSSDRREFTEAFF
TRBJ1-1 | TRBV7-2 | once | . | TGTGCCAGCAGCTCCCAACTTTTAGGAGGGGGGTTGGGCACTGAAGCTTTCTTT | CASSSQLLGGGLGTEAFF
TRBJ2-1 | TRBV21-1 | . | . | TGTGCCAGCAGCACGGGACTAGCGGATCTCTCCTACAATGAGCAGTTCTTC | CASSTGLADLSYNEQFF
TRBJ2-2 | TRBV5-1 | . | . | TGCGCCAGCAGCGGCGGGGTACCGAACACCGGGGAGCTGTTTTTT | CASSGGVPNTGELFF
TRBJ2-7 | TRBV7-2 | . | TRBD1 | TGTGCCAGCAGTACCGACAGGGCGGAGCAGTACTTC | CASSTDRAEQYF
TRBJ2-1 | TRBV4-3 | . | TRBD2 | TGCGCCAGCAGCCCTAGGACTAGCGGGGCTTACAATGAGCAGTTCTTC | CASSPRTSGAYNEQFF
TRBJ2-5 | TRBV2 | . | TRBD2 | TGTGCCAGCAGTCGGTTACGTGGGACTAGCGGACAAGAGACCCAGTACTTC | CASSRLRGTSGQETQYF
TRBJ2-7 | TRBV5-4 | . | . | TGTGCCAGCAGCTTGCGTGATGGGTCGGTCTACGAGCAGTACTTC | CASSLRDGSVYEQYF
TRBJ2-6 | TRBV5-5 | . | . | TGTGCCAGCAGCTTATGGGAGAGGGTAGCTCCTGGGGCCAACGTCCTGACTTTC | CASSLWERVAPGANVLTF
TRBJ1-4 | TRBV18 | few | . | TGTGCCAGCTCACCACCGGACAGAAATAATGAAAAACTGTTTTTT | CASSPPDRNNEKLFF
TRBJ2-4 | TRBV6-1 | . | . | TGTGCCAGCAGCGCCGGGACATCAAACATTCAGTACTTC | CASSAGTSNIQYF
TRBJ1-1 | TRBV4-3 | . | . | TGCGCCAGCAGCCAAGGCGGGGCGAGGGGTGAAGCTTTCTTT | CASSQGGARGEAFF
TRBJ2-1 | TRBV5-1 | . | TRBD1 | TGCGCCAGCAGCTTGGGAGCCGGGACAGGGGGCTCTGCTTGGAAGTTCTTC | CASSLGAGTGGSAWKFF
TRBJ1-1 | TRBV6-4 | . | . | TGTGCCAGCAGCAGGGAACTGTGGACTGAAGCTTTCTTT | CASSRELWTEAFF
TRBJ2-2 | TRBV9 | . | TRBD2 | TGTGCCAGCAGCGTTTTGAGGGAGCGGGAGGGCCCTCGGGACACCGGGGAGCTGTTTTTT | CASSVLREREGPRDTGELFF
TRBJ2-4 | TRBV6-5 | . | TRBD1 | TGTGCCAGCAGTTCGGGGACAGGGAGAGCCAAAAACATTCAGTACTTC | CASSSGTGRAKNIQYF
TRBJ1-1 | TRBV28 | . | TRBD1 | TGTGCCAGCAGTGGCCCTTACAGGGGGACTGAAGCTTTCTTT | CASSGPYRGTEAFF
TRBJ1-2 | TRBV30 | few | . | TGTGCCTGGACTAACGTACGTGGCTACACCTTC | CAWTNVRGYTF
TRBJ2-5 | TRBV5-4 | . | . | TGTGCCAGCAGCTTGGGCAGGGGGGATGAGGCCCAGTACTTC | CASSLGRGDEAQYF
TRBJ2-2 | TRBV23-1 | . | . | TGCGCCTCCCGAAACCCCTCCACCGGGGAGCTGTTTTTT | CASRNPSTGELFF
TRBJ2-5 | TRBV7-9 | . | . | TGTGCCAGCAGCTTATCAGAGGGGACCCAGTACTTC | CASSLSEGTQYF
TRBJ2-5 | TRBV6-1 | . | TRBD1 | TGTGCCAGCAGTGTAGACAGGGGATTGGGAGAGACCCAGTACTTC | CASSVDRGLGETQYF
TRBJ2-3 | TRBV14 | . | . | TGTGCCAGCAGCCAAGTGATCGGATCAGATACGCAGTATTTT | CASSQVIGSDTQYF
TRBJ2-7 | TRBV27 | . | TRBD2 | TGTGCCAGCAGCCTAGCGGGGCACTACGAGCAGTACTTC | CASSLAGHYEQYF
TRBJ1-1 | TRBV6-5 | once | . | TGTGCCAGCAGTTACCGTAACACTGAAGCTTTCTTT | CASSYRNTEAFF
TRBJ2-1 | TRBV14 | . | TRBD2 | TGTGCCAGCAGCCATAAGCGGGGGGGCCACGATGAGCAGTTCTTC | CASSHKRGGHDEQFF
TRBJ2-7 | TRBV10-1 | . | TRBD2 | TGCGCCAGCAGCCTGGGGACTAGCGGGAGTTCCCTCTACGAGCAGTACTTC | CASSLGTSGSSLYEQYF
TRBJ1-1 | TRBV19 | few | . | TGTGCCAGTAGTAATGGCGGAGGGGGCACTGAAGCTTTCTTT | CASSNGGGGTEAFF
TRBJ1-2 | TRBV19 | . | . | TGTGCCAGTAGTAATAGGTTTCTGGACTATGGCTACACCTTC | CASSNRFLDYGYTF
TRBJ2-1 | TRBV5-4 | . | . | TGTGCCAGCAGCTTGGACGGCAAAAGCTCCTACAATGAGCAGTTCTTC | CASSLDGKSSYNEQFF
TRBJ1-2 | TRBV5-1 | . | TRBD1 | TGCGCCAGCAGCTTGGATCCGGGACAGGGACGCTATGGCTACACCTTC | CASSLDPGQGRYGYTF
TRBJ2-3 | TRBV2 | once | . | TGTGCCAGCACCGCTAGCACAGATACGCAGTATTTT | CASTASTDTQYF
TRBJ2-5 | TRBV30 | . | TRBD2 | TGTGCCTGGAGTGCCCTGACTAGCGGGGGGGCCGGGGAGACCCAGTACTTC | CAWSALTSGGAGETQYF
TRBJ2-2 | TRBV7-9 | . | TRBD1 | TGTGCCAGCAGCTCGACAGGGGGCGGATTGTGGAACACCGGGGAGCTGTTTTTT | CASSSTGGGLWNTGELFF
TRBJ2-5 | TRBV21-1 | . | . | TGTGCCAGCAGCAAAGGAGAGACCCAGTACTTC | CASSKGETQYF
TRBJ2-1 | TRBV10-3 | . | TRBD2 | TGTGCCATCCGACTAGCGGGAGAAAATGAGCAGTTCTTC | CAIRLAGENEQFF
TRBJ2-2 | TRBV5-1 | . | TRBD2 | TGCGCCAGCAGCTCCACTAGCGGGGTTACCGGGGAGCTGTTTTTT | CASSSTSGVTGELFF
TRBJ1-3 | TRBV5-1 | . | . | TGCGCCAGCAGCTTGGCCCGGGACACCGGACATGGAAACACCATATATTTT | CASSLARDTGHGNTIYF
TRBJ1-3 | TRBV19 | . | . | TGTGCCACTTGGCCTGGAGTTGGGCACACCATATATTTT | CATWPGVGHTIYF
TRBJ2-1 | TRBV5-1 | once | TRBD2 | TGCGCCAGTAACTTTGAGAGCGGGGGGGCCATAGGCCCCTACAATGAGCAGTTCTTC | CASNFESGGAIGPYNEQFF
TRBJ2-1 | TRBV11-2 | . | TRBD2 | TGTGCCAGCAGCTTAGAGGGACTAGCGGTTTACAATGAGCAGTTCTTC | CASSLEGLAVYNEQFF
TRBJ2-1 | TRBV6-5 | . | . | TGTGCCAGCAGTTACTACGGGGGCGGGCAGTTCTTC | CASSYYGGGQFF
TRBJ2-7 | TRBV6-5 | . | TRBD1 | TGTGCCAGCAGTTACGTGACAGGGTCCACCTACGAGCAGTACTTC | CASSYVTGSTYEQYF